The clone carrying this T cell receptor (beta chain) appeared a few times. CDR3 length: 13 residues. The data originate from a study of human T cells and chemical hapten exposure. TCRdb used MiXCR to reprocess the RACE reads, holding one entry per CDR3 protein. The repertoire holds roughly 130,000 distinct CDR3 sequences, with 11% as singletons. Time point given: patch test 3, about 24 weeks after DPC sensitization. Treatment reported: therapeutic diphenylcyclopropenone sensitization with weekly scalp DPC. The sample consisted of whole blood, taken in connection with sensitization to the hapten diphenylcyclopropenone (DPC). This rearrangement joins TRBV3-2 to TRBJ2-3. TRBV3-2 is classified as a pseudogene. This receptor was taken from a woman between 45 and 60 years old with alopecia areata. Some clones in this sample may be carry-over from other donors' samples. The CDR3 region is CASSQLGPGTQYF. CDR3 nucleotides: TGTGCCAGCAGCCAGCTCGGACCTGGTACGCAGTATTTT.